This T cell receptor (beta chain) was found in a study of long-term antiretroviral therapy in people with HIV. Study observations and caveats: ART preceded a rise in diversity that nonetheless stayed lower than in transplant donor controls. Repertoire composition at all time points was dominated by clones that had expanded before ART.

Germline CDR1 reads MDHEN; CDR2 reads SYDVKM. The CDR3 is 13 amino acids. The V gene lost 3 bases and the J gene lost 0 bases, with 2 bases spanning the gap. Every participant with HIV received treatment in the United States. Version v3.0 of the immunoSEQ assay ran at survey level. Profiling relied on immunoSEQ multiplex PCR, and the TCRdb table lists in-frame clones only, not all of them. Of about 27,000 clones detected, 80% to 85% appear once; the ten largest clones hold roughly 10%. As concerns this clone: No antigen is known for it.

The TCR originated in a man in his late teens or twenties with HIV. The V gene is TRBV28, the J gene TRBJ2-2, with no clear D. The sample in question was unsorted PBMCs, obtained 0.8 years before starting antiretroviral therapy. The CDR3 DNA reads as TGTGCCAGCAGTTTTTCGAACACCGGGGAGCTGTTTTTT. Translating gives CASSFSNTGELFF.